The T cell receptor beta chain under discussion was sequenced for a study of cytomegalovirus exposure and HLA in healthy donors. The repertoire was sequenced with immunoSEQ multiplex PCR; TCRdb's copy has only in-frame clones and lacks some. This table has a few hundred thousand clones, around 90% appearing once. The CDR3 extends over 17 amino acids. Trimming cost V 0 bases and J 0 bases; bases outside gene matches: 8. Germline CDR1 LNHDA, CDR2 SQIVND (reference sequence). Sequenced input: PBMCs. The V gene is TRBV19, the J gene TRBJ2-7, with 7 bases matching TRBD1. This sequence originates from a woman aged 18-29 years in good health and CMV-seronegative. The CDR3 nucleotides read TGTGCCAGTAGTATAGAGAATGGGGACAGCGTCTCCTACGAGCAGTACTTC. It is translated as CASSIENGDSVSYEQYF. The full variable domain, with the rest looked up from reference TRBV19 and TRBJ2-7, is DGGITQSPKYLFRKEGQNVTLSCEQNLNHDAMYWYRQDPGQGLRLIYYSQIVNDFQKGDIAEGYSVSREKKESFPLTVTSAQKNPTAFYLCASSIENGDSVSYEQYFGPGTRLTVT.